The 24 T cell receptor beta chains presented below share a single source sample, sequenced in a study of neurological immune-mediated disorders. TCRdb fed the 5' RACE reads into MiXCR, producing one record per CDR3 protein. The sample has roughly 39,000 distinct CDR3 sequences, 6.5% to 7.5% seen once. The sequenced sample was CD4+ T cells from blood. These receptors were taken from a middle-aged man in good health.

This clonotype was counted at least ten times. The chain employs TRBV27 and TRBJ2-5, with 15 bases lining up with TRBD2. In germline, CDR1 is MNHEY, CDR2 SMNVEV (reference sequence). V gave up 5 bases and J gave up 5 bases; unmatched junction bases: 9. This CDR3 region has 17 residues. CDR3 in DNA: TGTGCCAGCAGTAACTACCGAGGACTAGCGGGAGGGGAGACCCAGTACTTC. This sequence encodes CASSNYRGLAGGETQYF.

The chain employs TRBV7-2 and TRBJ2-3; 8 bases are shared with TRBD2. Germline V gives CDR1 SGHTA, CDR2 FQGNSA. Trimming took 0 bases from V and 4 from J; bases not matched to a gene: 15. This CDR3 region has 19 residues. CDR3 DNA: TGTGCCAGCAGCTTAGCGCGGGTCGGGAGGGCCGGGCGAGCAGATACGCAGTATTTT. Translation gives CASSLARVGRAGRADTQYF.

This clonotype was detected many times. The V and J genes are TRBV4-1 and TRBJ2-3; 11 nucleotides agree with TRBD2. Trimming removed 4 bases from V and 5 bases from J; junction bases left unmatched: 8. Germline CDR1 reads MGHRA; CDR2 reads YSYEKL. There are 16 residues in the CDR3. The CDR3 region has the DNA TGCGCCAGCAGCCGGGATAGCGGGAGGGCCGGAGATACGCAGTATTTT. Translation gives CASSRDSGRAGDTQYF.

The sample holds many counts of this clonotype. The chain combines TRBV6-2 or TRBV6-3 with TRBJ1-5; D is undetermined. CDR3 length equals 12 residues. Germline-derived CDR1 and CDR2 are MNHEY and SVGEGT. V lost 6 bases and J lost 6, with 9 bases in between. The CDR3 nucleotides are TGTGCCAGCAGAGGGTTCGTTCAGCCCCAGCATTTT. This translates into CASRGFVQPQHF.

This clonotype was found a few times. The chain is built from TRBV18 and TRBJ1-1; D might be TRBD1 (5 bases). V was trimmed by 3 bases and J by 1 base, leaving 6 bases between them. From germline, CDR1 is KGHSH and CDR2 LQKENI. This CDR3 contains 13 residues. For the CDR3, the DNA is TGTGCCAGCTCACCTCAGGGGAACACTGAAGCTTTCTTT. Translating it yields CASSPQGNTEAFF.

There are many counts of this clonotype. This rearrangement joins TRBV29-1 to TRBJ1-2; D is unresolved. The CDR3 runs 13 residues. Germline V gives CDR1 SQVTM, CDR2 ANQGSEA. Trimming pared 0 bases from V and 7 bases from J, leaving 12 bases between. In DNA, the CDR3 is TGCAGCGTTGAAGATTGGCCAGTTGGTGGCTACACCTTC. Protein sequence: CSVEDWPVGGYTF.

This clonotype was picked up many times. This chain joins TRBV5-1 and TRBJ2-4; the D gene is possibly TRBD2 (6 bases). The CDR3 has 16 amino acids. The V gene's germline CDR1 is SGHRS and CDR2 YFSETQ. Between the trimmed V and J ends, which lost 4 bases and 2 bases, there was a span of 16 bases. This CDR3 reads CASSPAAGRTKNIQYF. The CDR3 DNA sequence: TGCGCCAGCAGCCCGGCGGCGGGAAGGACCAAAAACATTCAGTACTTC.

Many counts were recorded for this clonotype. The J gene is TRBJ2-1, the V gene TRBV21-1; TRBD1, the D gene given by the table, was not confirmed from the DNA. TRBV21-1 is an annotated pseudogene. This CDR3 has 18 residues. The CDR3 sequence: CASRCPNRVGVAYNEQFF. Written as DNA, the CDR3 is TGTGCCAGCAGGTGCCCCAACAGGGTCGGGGTGGCCTACAATGAGCAGTTCTTC.

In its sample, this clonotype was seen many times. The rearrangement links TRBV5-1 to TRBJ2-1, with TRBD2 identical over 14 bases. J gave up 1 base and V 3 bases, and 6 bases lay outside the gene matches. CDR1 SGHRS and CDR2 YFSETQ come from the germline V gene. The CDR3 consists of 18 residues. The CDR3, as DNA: TGCGCCAGCAGCTCGGGGGGGACTAGCGGGGGATCCTACAATGAGCAGTTCTTC. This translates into CASSSGGTSGGSYNEQFF.

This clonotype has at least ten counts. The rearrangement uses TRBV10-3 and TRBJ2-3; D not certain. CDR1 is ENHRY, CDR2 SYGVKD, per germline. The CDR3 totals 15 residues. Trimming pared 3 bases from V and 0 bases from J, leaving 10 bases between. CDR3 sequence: CAISDRGSSTDTQYF. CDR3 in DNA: TGTGCCATCAGTGACCGTGGATCAAGCACAGATACGCAGTATTTT.

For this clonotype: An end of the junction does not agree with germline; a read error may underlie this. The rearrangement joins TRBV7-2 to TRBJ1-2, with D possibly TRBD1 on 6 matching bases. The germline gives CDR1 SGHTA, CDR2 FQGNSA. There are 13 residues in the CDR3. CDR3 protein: CASSLGGAPWIAF. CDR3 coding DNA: TGTGCCAGCAGCTTAGGGGGGGCACCCTGGATCGCCTTC. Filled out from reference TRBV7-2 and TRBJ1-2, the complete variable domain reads GAGVSQSPSNKVTEKGKDVELRCDPISGHTALYWYRQSLGQGLEFLIYFQGNSAPDKSGLPSDRFSAERTGGSVSTLTIQRTQQEDSAVYLCASSLGGAPWIAFGSGTRLTVV.

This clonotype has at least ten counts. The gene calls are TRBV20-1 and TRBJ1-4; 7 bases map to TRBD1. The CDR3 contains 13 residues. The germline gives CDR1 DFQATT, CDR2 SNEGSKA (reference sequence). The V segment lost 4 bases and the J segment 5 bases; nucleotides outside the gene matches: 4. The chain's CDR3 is CSAMTGLNEKLFF. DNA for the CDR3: TGCAGTGCTATGACAGGGTTGAATGAAAAACTGTTTTTT.

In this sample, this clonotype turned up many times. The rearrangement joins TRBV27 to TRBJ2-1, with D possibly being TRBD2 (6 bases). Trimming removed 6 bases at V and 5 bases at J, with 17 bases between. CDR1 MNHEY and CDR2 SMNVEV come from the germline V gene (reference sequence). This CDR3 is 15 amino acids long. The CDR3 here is CASRLGLQRNNEQFF. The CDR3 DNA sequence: TGTGCCAGCAGGCTGGGACTCCAAAGGAACAATGAGCAGTTCTTC.

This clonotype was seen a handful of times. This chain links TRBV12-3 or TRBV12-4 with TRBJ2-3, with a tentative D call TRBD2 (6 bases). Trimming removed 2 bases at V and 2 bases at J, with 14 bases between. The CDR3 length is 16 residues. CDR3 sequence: CASSLLLAAFTDTQYF. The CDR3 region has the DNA TGTGCCAGCAGTTTATTACTAGCTGCTTTCACAGATACGCAGTATTTT.

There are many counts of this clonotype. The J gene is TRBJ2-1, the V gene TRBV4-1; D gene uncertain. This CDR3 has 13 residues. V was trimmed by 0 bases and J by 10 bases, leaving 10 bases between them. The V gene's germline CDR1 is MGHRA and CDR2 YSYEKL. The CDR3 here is CASSQDPLGEQFF. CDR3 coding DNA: TGCGCCAGCAGCCAAGACCCCCTGGGGGAGCAGTTCTTC.

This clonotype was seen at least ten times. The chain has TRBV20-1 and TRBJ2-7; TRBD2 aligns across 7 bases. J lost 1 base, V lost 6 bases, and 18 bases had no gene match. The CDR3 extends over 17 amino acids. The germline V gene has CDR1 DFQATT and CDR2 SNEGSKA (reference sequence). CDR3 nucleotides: TGCAGTGCCAGTGGGTATAGTTCGGCGGGAGTATCCTACGAGCAGTACTTC. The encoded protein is CSASGYSSAGVSYEQYF.

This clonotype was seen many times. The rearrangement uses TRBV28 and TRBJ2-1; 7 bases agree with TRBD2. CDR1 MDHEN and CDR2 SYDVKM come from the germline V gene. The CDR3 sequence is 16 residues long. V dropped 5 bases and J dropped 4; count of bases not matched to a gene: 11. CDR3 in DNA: TGTGCCAGCAGTCCCTCCCTAGCGGTCATTTACAATGAGCAGTTCTTC. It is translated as CASSPSLAVIYNEQFF.

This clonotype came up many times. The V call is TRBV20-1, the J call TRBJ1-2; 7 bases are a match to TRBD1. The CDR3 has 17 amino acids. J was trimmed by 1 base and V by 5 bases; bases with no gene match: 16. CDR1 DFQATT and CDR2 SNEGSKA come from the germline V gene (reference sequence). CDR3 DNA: TGCAGTGCTCCTGATCGTTTGGAAGGGGGCTTTAACTATGGCTACACCTTC. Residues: CSAPDRLEGGFNYGYTF.

This CDR3 reads CASSPGMRREGHTDTQYF. CDR3 coding DNA: TGTGCCAGCAGCCCTGGCATGCGGCGGGAGGGCCACACAGATACGCAGTATTTT. This chain connects TRBV5-4 to TRBJ2-3; 9 bases match TRBD2. V lost 4 bases to trimming and J lost 2 bases; unmatched junction nucleotides: 14. The CDR3 covers 18 residues. Germline values: CDR1 SGHNT, CDR2 YYREEE (reference sequence).

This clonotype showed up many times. This chain's CDR3 is CASSDYSGANVLTF. Written as DNA, the CDR3 is TGTGCCAGCAGCGACTACTCTGGGGCCAACGTCCTGACTTTC. The rearrangement uses TRBV5-5 and TRBJ2-6, with D possibly TRBD2 on 5 matching bases. CDR3 length: 14 amino acids. CDR1 is SGHKS, CDR2 YYEKEE, per germline (reference sequence). V was cut by 4 bases and J by 0 bases, with 5 bases left in between.

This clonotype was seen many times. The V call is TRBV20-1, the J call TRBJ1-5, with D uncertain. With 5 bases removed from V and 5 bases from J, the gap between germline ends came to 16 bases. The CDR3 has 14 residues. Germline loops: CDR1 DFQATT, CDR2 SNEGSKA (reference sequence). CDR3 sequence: CSAGYGEFDQPQHF. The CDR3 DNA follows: TGCAGTGCTGGATATGGGGAATTCGATCAGCCCCAGCATTTT.

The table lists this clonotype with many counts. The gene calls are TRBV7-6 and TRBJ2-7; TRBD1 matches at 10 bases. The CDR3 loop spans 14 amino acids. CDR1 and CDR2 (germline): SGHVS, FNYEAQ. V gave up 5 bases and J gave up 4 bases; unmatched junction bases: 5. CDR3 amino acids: CASSPDRGGYEQYF. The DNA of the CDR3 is TGTGCCAGCAGCCCGGACAGGGGGGGATACGAGCAGTACTTC.

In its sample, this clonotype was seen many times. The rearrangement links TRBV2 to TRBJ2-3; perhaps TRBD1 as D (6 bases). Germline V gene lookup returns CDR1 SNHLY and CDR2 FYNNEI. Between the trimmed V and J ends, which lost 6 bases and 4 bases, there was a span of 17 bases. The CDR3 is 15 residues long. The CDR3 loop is CASSEQGIPPDTQYF. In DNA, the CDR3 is TGTGCCAGCAGCGAGCAGGGGATCCCGCCAGATACGCAGTATTTT.

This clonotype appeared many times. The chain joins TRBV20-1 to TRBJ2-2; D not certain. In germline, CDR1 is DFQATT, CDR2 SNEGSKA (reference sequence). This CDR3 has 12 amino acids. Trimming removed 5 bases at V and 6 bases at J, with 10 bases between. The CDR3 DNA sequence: TGCAGTGCTCAGAGGCCCGCCGGGGAGCTGTTTTTT. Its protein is CSAQRPAGELFF.